The 30 T cell receptor beta chains reported below all come from one sample, sequenced in a study of OX40 agonist ivuxolimab in advanced cancers. Here immunoSEQ multiplex PCR was the method, and the copy in TCRdb shows in-frame clones only, minus some. Of about 56,000 clones detected, nearly 95% appear once; the ten largest clones hold 20% to 30%. The sequencing here drew on CD4+ or CD8+ T cells sorted from blood, taken in a trial of the OX40 agonist ivuxolimab. Every receptor here comes from an adult with an advanced solid tumor such as melanoma, head and neck, liver or kidney cancer.

The genes are TRBV7-3 and TRBJ2-5, with D unclear. This CDR3 has 14 amino acids. Germline V gene lookup returns CDR1 SGHTA and CDR2 FQGTGA. The ends were cut back, 2 bases at V and 4 bases at J, with 11 bases in the middle. The CDR3 protein is CASSLVTLGETQYF. The CDR3 region has the DNA TGTGCCAGCAGCTTAGTCACGCTAGGAGAGACCCAGTACTTC.

In DNA form, the CDR3 reads TGCGCCAGCAGCTTAAGCGGGACAGGGGGCTACGAGCAGTACTTC. It specifies CASSLSGTGGYEQYF. The gene calls are TRBV4-3 and TRBJ2-7; TRBD1 matches 11 bases. Germline V gene sequence: CDR1 LGHNA, CDR2 YSLEER. V lost 5 bases to trimming and J lost 3 bases; unmatched junction nucleotides: 6. The CDR3 contains 15 residues.

CDR3 residues: CASSLQRETGSYEQYF. The CDR3 region has the DNA TGCGCCAGCAGCTTGCAGCGGGAGACGGGGTCCTACGAGCAGTACTTC. J is TRBJ2-7 and V is TRBV5-1; the match to TRBD2 covers 8 bases. Germline V gene data show CDR1 as SGHRS and CDR2 as YFSETQ. The CDR3 is 16 residues long. Trimming took 1 base from V and 1 from J; bases not matched to a gene: 7. Using reference TRBV5-1 and TRBJ2-7 for the parts outside the CDR3, the full variable domain is KAGVTQTPRYLIKTRGQQVTLSCSPISGHRSVSWYQQTPGQGLQFLFEYFSETQRNKGNFPGRFSGRQFSNSRSEMNVSTLELGDSALYLCASSLQRETGSYEQYFGPGTRLTVT.

The V gene is TRBV27, the J gene TRBJ1-2; unclear D gene. The CDR3 runs 13 residues. Germline assignment: CDR1 MNHEY and CDR2 SMNVEV (reference sequence). Trimming cost V 5 bases and J 4 bases, with 11 bases left between them. The CDR3 nucleotides are TGTGCCAGCAGTAGGGTGGTCGGCTATGGCTACACCTTC. This sequence encodes CASSRVVGYGYTF.

The chain uses TRBV15 and TRBJ2-7, with 9 bases lining up with TRBD2. CDR1 and CDR2 (germline): LNHNV, YYDKDF (reference sequence). J was trimmed by 5 bases and V by 0 bases; bases with no gene match: 5. The CDR3 loop spans 15 amino acids. CDR3 DNA sequence: TGTGCCACCAGCAGAGATGGCGGGAGGGCCGACGAGCAGTACTTC. It specifies CATSRDGGRADEQYF.

CDR3: CASSQELGYEQYF. The DNA for the CDR3 is TGCGCCAGCAGCCAAGAGTTGGGCTACGAGCAGTACTTC. The V call is TRBV4-1, the J call TRBJ2-7; D gene ambiguous. V was shortened by 0 bases and J by 3 bases, with 6 bases between the two germline ends. The CDR3 extends over 13 amino acids. The germline V gene has CDR1 MGHRA and CDR2 YSYEKL.

This chain joins TRBV6-1 and TRBJ2-7; TRBD2 agrees at 8 bases. The CDR3 consists of 16 residues. J gave up 12 bases and V 6 bases, and 22 bases lay outside the gene matches. The germline V gene encodes CDR1 MNHNS and CDR2 SASEGT. The CDR3 sequence: CASRETFFSGTSTPYF. For the CDR3, the DNA is TGTGCCAGCAGAGAAACCTTTTTTAGCGGGACCTCGACACCGTACTTC.

The rearrangement uses TRBV28 and TRBJ2-2; a possible D gene is TRBD1 (5 bases). The CDR3 extends over 13 amino acids. Germline V gene sequence: CDR1 MDHEN, CDR2 SYDVKM. Trimming left V 5 bases short and J 5 bases short, with 9 bases between. The CDR3 coding sequence is TGTGCCAGCAGTCTCCCAGGGACCGGGGAGCTGTTTTTT. Translating it yields CASSLPGTGELFF.

The V and J genes are TRBV5-4 and TRBJ2-5; a possible D gene is TRBD2 (5 bases). Looked up from germline, CDR1 is SGHNT and CDR2 is YYREEE (reference sequence). This CDR3 is built from 13 residues. With 5 bases removed from V and 3 bases from J, the gap between germline ends came to 11 bases. The CDR3 here is CASRSKGEETQYF. In DNA, the CDR3 is TGTGCCAGCAGGTCCAAGGGAGAAGAGACCCAGTACTTC.

V is TRBV7-8 and J is TRBJ2-5, with D perhaps TRBD2 (6 bases). In germline, CDR1 is SGHVS, CDR2 FQNEAQ. The length of the CDR3 is 17 residues. The V and J ends lost 5 bases and 5 bases respectively, with 24 bases between them. CDR3 nucleotides: TGTGCCAGCAGCAATCCAGTCGGGGCGGCGGGAACCGAGACCCAGTACTTC. Translating it yields CASSNPVGAAGTETQYF.

The sample holds one count of this clone. The rearrangement links TRBV28 to TRBJ2-3, with no clear D. Trimming left V 6 bases short and J 0 bases short, with 13 bases between. Germline CDR1 reads MDHEN; CDR2 reads SYDVKM. CDR3 length: 15 amino acids. Here the CDR3 DNA reads TGTGCCAGCAGCCCTTTCGGGTCCAGCACAGATACGCAGTATTTT. It translates to CASSPFGSSTDTQYF.

This clone was seen just once. This sequence joins TRBV27 and TRBJ1-1; tentatively, D is TRBD1 (5 bases). Germline-derived CDR1 and CDR2 are MNHEY and SMNVEV (reference sequence). The CDR3 spans 13 residues. Trimming stripped 5 bases from V and 5 bases from J, with 12 bases between. The CDR3 here is CASSHRFFTEAFF. CDR3 in DNA: TGTGCCAGCAGTCACAGGTTCTTTACTGAAGCTTTCTTT.

The J gene is TRBJ2-2, the V gene TRBV18; D might be TRBD1 (5 bases). The ends were cut back, 1 base at V and 0 bases at J, with 9 bases in the middle. CDR1 and CDR2 from the germline V gene are KGHSH and LQKENI. The CDR3 length is 16 residues. CDR3 amino acids: CASSPLDRPNTGELFF. The CDR3 DNA reads as TGTGCCAGCTCACCACTCGACAGACCGAACACCGGGGAGCTGTTTTTT.

The chain has TRBV4-2 and TRBJ2-5; 8 positions match TRBD2. The length of the CDR3 is 15 residues. V shed 1 base and J 8 bases; nucleotides not matched to a gene: 9. CDR1 LGHNA and CDR2 YNFKEQ come from the germline V gene. As DNA, the CDR3 is TGTGCCAGCAGCCAAGGATTAACTAGCGGAATTACCCAGTACTTC. Amino acid sequence: CASSQGLTSGITQYF.

The CDR3: CASSPRTSADTQYF. CDR3 in DNA: TGTGCCAGCAGCCCTCGGACTAGCGCAGATACGCAGTATTTT. The chain uses TRBV9 and TRBJ2-3; 9 bases match TRBD2. This CDR3 spans 14 amino acids. J lost 4 bases, V lost 4 bases, and 4 bases had no gene match. CDR1 and CDR2 (germline): SGDLS, YYNGEE.

This rearrangement joins TRBV7-9 to TRBJ2-7; TRBD1 agrees at 10 bases. With V trimmed by 4 bases and J by 3 bases, 6 bases remained unmatched. Germline V CDR1 and CDR2: SEHNR, FQNEAQ (reference sequence). The CDR3 length is 15 residues. This CDR3 reads CASSSPGQGNYEQYF. The CDR3 DNA reads as TGTGCCAGCAGCTCCCCGGGACAGGGGAACTACGAGCAGTACTTC.

This clone qualifies as large. The rearrangement links TRBV19 to TRBJ2-5, with 7 bases that match TRBD1. CDR3 length: 13 amino acids. Germline V gene data show CDR1 as LNHDA and CDR2 as SQIVND (reference sequence). Trimming at V came to 8 bases and at J to 5 bases, leaving 8 bases not matched to a gene. The CDR3 loop is CASGTGEPETQYF. Here the CDR3 DNA reads TGTGCCAGTGGAACAGGGGAACCCGAGACCCAGTACTTC.

This rearrangement joins TRBV4-1 to TRBJ2-7; D not certain. CDR1 and CDR2 (germline): MGHRA, YSYEKL. The CDR3 is made up of 13 amino acids. The V end was cut by 5 bases, the J end by 0 bases, with 8 bases between. CDR3 residues: CASSSPPSYEQYF. The CDR3 DNA sequence: TGCGCCAGCAGCTCTCCCCCCTCCTACGAGCAGTACTTC.

The rearrangement uses TRBV27 and TRBJ1-5; the D gene is possibly TRBD1 (5 bases). V was shortened by 8 bases and J by 5 bases, with 10 bases between the two germline ends. The CDR3 is made up of 12 amino acids. The germline gives CDR1 MNHEY, CDR2 SMNVEV (reference sequence). The CDR3 loop reads CASGWGDQPQHF. In DNA form, the CDR3 reads TGTGCCAGCGGTTGGGGGGATCAGCCCCAGCATTTT.

The rearrangement joins TRBV12-5 to TRBJ2-1; 13 bases map to TRBD2. The V and J ends lost 6 bases and 8 bases, in that order; junction bases with no gene match: 7. This CDR3 contains 15 residues. Per germline, CDR1 LGHNT and CDR2 FRNRAP. CDR3 nucleotides: TGTGCTAGTGGCACCGGGACTAGCGGGACCGATGAGCAGTTCTTC. Its protein is CASGTGTSGTDEQFF.

The genes are TRBV28 and TRBJ1-1; D ambiguous. The germline V and J ends were trimmed by 2 bases and 1 base, with 11 bases remaining between them. CDR1 MDHEN and CDR2 SYDVKM come from the germline V gene. This CDR3 is 15 amino acids long. This chain's CDR3 is CASSLGIAGNTEAFF. The CDR3 bases are TGTGCCAGCAGTTTAGGGATAGCAGGGAACACTGAAGCTTTCTTT. The whole variable domain, remainder taken from reference TRBV28 and TRBJ1-1, is DVKVTQSSRYLVKRTGEKVFLECVQDMDHENMFWYRQDPGLGLRLIYFSYDVKMKEKGDIPEGYSVSREKKERFSLILESASTNQTSMYLCASSLGIAGNTEAFFGQGTRLTVV.

V and J are TRBV5-5 and TRBJ2-1, with a weak D call TRBD2 (6 bases). The CDR3 is 15 amino acids. Trimming shortened V by 2 bases and J by 2 bases, and 11 bases separated the two germline ends. CDR1 and CDR2 from the germline V gene are SGHKS and YYEKEE (reference sequence). DNA of the CDR3: TGTGCCAGCAGCTTAGACGGGAGTCCCTACAATGAGCAGTTCTTC. Amino acid sequence: CASSLDGSPYNEQFF.

The chain is built from TRBV20-1 and TRBJ1-4; D gene ambiguous. CDR1 DFQATT and CDR2 SNEGSKA come from the germline V gene (reference sequence). This CDR3 has 10 amino acids. With 4 bases removed from V and 4 bases from J, the gap between germline ends came to 1 base. CDR3 sequence reads: CSAINEKLFF. The CDR3 bases are TGCAGTGCTATTAATGAAAAACTGTTTTTT.

This clone showed up just a few times. The CDR3 region has the DNA TGCGCCAGCAGCTTGGGTGGGGTTCAGCCCCAGCATTTT. Its translation: CASSLGGVQPQHF. This chain links TRBV5-1 with TRBJ1-5; D not certain. V lost 0 bases and J lost 6, with 7 bases in between. Germline CDR1 SGHRS, CDR2 YFSETQ. The CDR3 extends over 13 amino acids.

The chain is built from TRBV7-8 and TRBJ2-7, with D perhaps matching TRBD1 (5 bases). V lost 1 base and J 7 bases, leaving 11 bases between the germline ends. The CDR3 runs to 13 residues. Germline V lookup: CDR1 SGHVS, CDR2 FQNEAQ. The CDR3 bases are TGTGCCAGCAGCTTAGGGGGCGCACCGGAGCAGTACTTC. Its translation is CASSLGGAPEQYF.

The chain is built from TRBV28 and TRBJ1-5; D remains unclear. The germline V gene has CDR1 MDHEN and CDR2 SYDVKM. CDR3 size: 12 residues. V was shortened by 3 bases and J by 7 bases, with 7 bases between the two germline ends. The CDR3 is CASSFPKQPQHF. The CDR3 DNA reads as TGTGCCAGCAGTTTCCCAAAGCAGCCCCAGCATTTT.

The chain combines TRBV2 with TRBJ2-5; D is perhaps TRBD1 or TRBD2 (5 bases each). The tail of the sequence fits TRBJ2-7 better, so the J call may be wrong. This CDR3 spans 15 amino acids. Germline assignment: CDR1 SNHLY and CDR2 FYNNEI. Here the CDR3 reads CASSEALGARYEQYF. CDR3 coding DNA: TGTGCCAGCAGTGAAGCGCTCGGGGCTCGGTACGAGCAGTACTTC.

The V and J genes are TRBV6-6 and TRBJ2-7; TRBD1 aligns across 9 bases. V was clipped by 5 bases and J by 7 bases; unmatched bases: 9. Looked up from germline, CDR1 is MNHNY and CDR2 is SVGAGI (reference sequence). This CDR3 is 14 amino acids long. CDR3 protein: CASSLTGGGVEQYF. For the CDR3, the DNA is TGTGCCAGCAGTCTCACAGGGGGCGGCGTGGAGCAGTACTTC.

The chain couples TRBV4-1 to TRBJ2-2; 11 nucleotides align to TRBD2. This CDR3 has 17 residues. V was clipped by 4 bases and J by 4 bases; unmatched bases: 8. Germline V CDR1 and CDR2: MGHRA, YSYEKL. As DNA, the CDR3 is TGCGCCAGCAGCCCACCGGGACTAGCGGATTTCACCGGGGAGCTGTTTTTT. Residues: CASSPPGLADFTGELFF.

This chain connects TRBV7-6 to TRBJ2-1, with a weak D call TRBD1 (6 bases). The V gene's germline CDR1 is SGHVS and CDR2 FNYEAQ. The CDR3 contains 18 residues. V lost 4 bases to trimming and J lost 8 bases, with 27 bases between them. In nucleotides, the CDR3 is TGTGCCAGCAGCTCCCCGCCGGACAGCCCCACTCCTATGGATGAGCAGTTCTTC. Amino acids: CASSSPPDSPTPMDEQFF. Combining the CDR3 with reference TRBV7-6 and TRBJ2-1 gives the whole variable domain GAGVSQSPRYKVTKRGQDVALRCDPISGHVSLYWYRQALGQGPEFLTYFNYEAQQDKSGLPNDRFSAERPEGSISTLTIQRTEQRDSAMYRCASSSPPDSPTPMDEQFFGPGTRLTVL.